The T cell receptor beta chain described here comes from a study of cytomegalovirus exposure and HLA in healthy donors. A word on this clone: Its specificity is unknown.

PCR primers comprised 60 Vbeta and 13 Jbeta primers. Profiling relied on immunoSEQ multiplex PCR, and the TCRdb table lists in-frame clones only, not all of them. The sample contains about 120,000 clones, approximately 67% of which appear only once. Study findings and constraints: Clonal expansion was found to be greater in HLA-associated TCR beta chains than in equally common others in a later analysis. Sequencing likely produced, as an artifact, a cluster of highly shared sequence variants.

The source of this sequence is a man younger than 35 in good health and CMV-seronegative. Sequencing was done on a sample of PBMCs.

The CDR3 nucleotides read TGTGCCAGCAGCCCCGACAGTAGCACAGATACGCAGTATTTT. Its protein product is CASSPDSSTDTQYF. The rearrangement joins TRBV7-6 to TRBJ2-3; tentative D call: TRBD1 (5 bases). In germline, CDR1 is SGHVS, CDR2 FNYEAQ. Between the trimmed V and J ends, which lost 5 bases and 0 bases, there was a span of 9 bases. CDR3 length: 14 amino acids.